One sample yielded the 14 T cell receptor beta chains listed below, sequenced in a study of shared clonotypes between healthy human individuals (dated by TCRdb to the early 2020s). Library creation used the immunoSEQ multiplex PCR assay. TCRdb obtained this table from immuneACCESS and retained in-frame rearrangements with V and J assigned. These tables miss some clones; where compared with another copy, unresolved V genes account for less than half of the shortfall, and the remainder is unexplained. The table for this sample lists 800,000 to 1,200,000 clones; about 80% of them were counted only once. Clones ranked in the top ten supply roughly 0.56% of the sample. The sequenced material came from memory CD4+ T cells from PBMCs. The cell subset or site label here, explained by the study, means: CD45RA-negative fraction. Every receptor here comes from a young man in good health. Some clones in this sample may be carry-over from other donors' samples.

The J gene is TRBJ1-2, the V gene TRBV5-4; D is possibly TRBD1 (6 bases). The CDR3 length is 14 residues. The germline CDR1 and CDR2 sequences are SGHNT and YYREEE (reference sequence). Trimming stripped 2 bases from V and 8 bases from J, with 16 bases between. The CDR3 bases are TGTGCCAGCAGCTTATCCCAGGGGCTTTGGGGCTACACCTTC. It yields the protein CASSLSQGLWGYTF.

J is TRBJ2-7 and V is TRBV10-2; TRBD1 matches 10 bases. V lost 7 bases to trimming and J lost 2 bases; unmatched junction nucleotides: 14. This CDR3 comprises 17 residues. Germline lookup yields CDR1 WSHSY and CDR2 SAAADI. CDR3 nucleotides: TGCGCCAGCACACGCGGGACAGGGGCGTTTTTTGCCTACGAGCAGTACTTC. As protein: CASTRGTGAFFAYEQYF.

The chain links TRBV6-1 to TRBJ1-5; 7 nucleotides agree with TRBD1. This CDR3 is 16 amino acids long. The junction had 7 bases not matched to a gene; V was cut back by 3 bases and J by 2 bases. Germline V gives CDR1 MNHNS, CDR2 SASEGT. The CDR3 DNA is TGTGCCAGCAGTGACCGGACAGGCATGGGCAATCAGCCCCAGCATTTT. It is translated as CASSDRTGMGNQPQHF.

This clone has a count of ten or more. The chain combines TRBV5-6 with TRBJ2-3; 9 nucleotides line up with TRBD2. The germline V gene encodes CDR1 SGHDT and CDR2 YYEEEE. The CDR3 sequence is 17 residues long. The J segment lost 3 bases and the V segment lost 1 base, leaving 9 bases of the junction unmatched. The CDR3 bases are TGTGCCAGCAGCTTGTTCTTAGCGGGAGTCAGTACAGATACGCAGTATTTT. This gives the protein CASSLFLAGVSTDTQYF.

This clone was detected a few times. The chain joins TRBV4-2 to TRBJ1-1; D gene uncertain. The length of the CDR3 is 14 residues. Trimming cost V 0 bases and J 4 bases, with 9 bases left between them. From germline, CDR1 is LGHNA and CDR2 YNFKEQ. CDR3 sequence: CASSQDRAATEAFF. In DNA form, the CDR3 reads TGTGCCAGCAGCCAAGATCGGGCAGCCACTGAAGCTTTCTTT.

The rearrangement uses TRBV10-3 and TRBJ1-1, with D unclear. Between the trimmed V and J ends, which lost 3 bases and 3 bases, there was a span of 17 bases. CDR1 is ENHRY and CDR2 is SYGVKD in the germline V gene. This CDR3 has 16 residues. DNA for the CDR3: TGTGCCATCAGTGATGTGGCAGCTACGGGTGACACTGAAGCTTTCTTT. This gives the protein CAISDVAATGDTEAFF.

This clone was seen a few times. The chain carries TRBV2 and TRBJ1-4; 10 bases are a match to TRBD1. The germline V gene encodes CDR1 SNHLY and CDR2 FYNNEI. This CDR3 is built from 14 residues. After removal of 8 bases from V and 7 bases from J, the junction contained 7 bases not matched to a gene. The CDR3 loop reads CASCPGQGVEKLFF. CDR3 sequence (DNA): TGTGCCAGCTGCCCTGGACAGGGGGTTGAAAAACTGTTTTTT.

On this clone itself: The identical CDR3 is also encoded by other nucleotide sequences in the sample. In nucleotides, the CDR3 is TGTGCCAGCAGCTTAGAGGACAGCACCTATGGCTACACCTTC. This encodes CASSLEDSTYGYTF. The rearrangement joins TRBV7-8 to TRBJ1-2; weak D call: TRBD1 (6 bases). Trimming removed 1 base at V and 4 bases at J, with 10 bases between. Germline assignment: CDR1 SGHVS and CDR2 FQNEAQ. The CDR3 contains 14 residues.

The chain links TRBV7-2 to TRBJ1-2; the match to TRBD1 covers 8 bases. The CDR3 covers 16 residues. In germline, CDR1 is SGHTA, CDR2 FQGNSA. V dropped 2 bases and J dropped 1; count of bases not matched to a gene: 6. CDR3 sequence (DNA): TGTGCCAGCAGCTTATCCGGGACAGGAGTTAACTATGGCTACACCTTC. As protein: CASSLSGTGVNYGYTF.

The rearrangement links TRBV28 to TRBJ2-7; unclear D gene. This CDR3 comprises 16 residues. Germline V gene lookup returns CDR1 MDHEN and CDR2 SYDVKM. V was pared by 5 bases and J by 1 base, with 18 bases between. CDR3 region: CASSKPIDRDSYEQYF. The CDR3 coding sequence is TGTGCCAGCAGTAAGCCTATTGACCGAGATTCCTACGAGCAGTACTTC.

The CDR3 region is CASSTAGTGVEQYF. For the CDR3, the DNA is TGTGCCAGTAGTACGGCCGGGACAGGGGTCGAGCAGTACTTC. V is TRBV19 and J is TRBJ2-7; TRBD1 agrees at 10 bases. This CDR3 contains 14 residues. The V gene end was trimmed by 4 bases and the J gene end by 6 bases; junction bases not matched to a gene: 6. Germline-derived CDR1 and CDR2 are LNHDA and SQIVND (reference sequence).

In its sample, this clone was seen a few times. The sample carries other DNA sequences with the same CDR3. The J gene is TRBJ2-2, the V gene TRBV29-1; D is unclear. The CDR3 is 12 amino acids. Trimming took 3 bases from V and 1 from J, leaving 3 bases between them. Germline V gene sequence: CDR1 SQVTM, CDR2 ANQGSEA. As DNA, the CDR3 is TGCAGCGTTGAGGGGAACACCGGGGAGCTGTTTTTT. It translates to CSVEGNTGELFF.

In the case of this clone: Other DNA sequences from this sample encode an identical CDR3 as well. The chain links TRBV7-2 to TRBJ2-7; D is ambiguous. Germline CDR1 and CDR2: SGHTA and FQGNSA. The germline V and J ends were trimmed by 1 base and 3 bases, with 7 bases remaining between them. This CDR3 region has 13 residues. CDR3 nucleotides: TGTGCCAGCAGCTTAGATTACAGCTACGAGCAGTACTTC. As protein: CASSLDYSYEQYF.

The CDR3 DNA is TGTGCCAGCTCTGAGACAGGGGGAGAGACCCAGTACTTC. Amino acid sequence: CASSETGGETQYF. The chain uses TRBV18 and TRBJ2-5, with TRBD1 matching over 9 bases. Per the germline V gene, CDR1 is KGHSH and CDR2 is LQKENI. The CDR3 is 13 residues long. The V gene end was trimmed by 6 bases and the J gene end by 4 bases; junction bases not matched to a gene: 3.